Described below is a single T cell receptor beta chain sequence and its context. Its antigen is not known. The treatment denotes: oral pan-JAK inhibitor, 5-10 mg twice daily. PBMCs provided sorted CD4+ and CD8+ T cells. This sample was taken from a study of CD8+ T cells in alopecia areata. Whole-study context: Patients received oral tofacitinib, 5 to 10 mg twice daily, for moderate-to-severe alopecia areata.

Study observations and caveats: Scalp samples also yield sequences from resident alphabeta T cells of normal skin. Scalp clonality and expanded CD8+ clones among the top 100 fell significantly with tofacitinib.

Following extraction, RNA underwent reverse transcription to cDNA, which served as the sequencing template. Profiling relied on immunoSEQ multiplex PCR, and the TCRdb table lists in-frame clones only, not all of them. The profile shows around 150,000 clones, 65% of them singletons. The specimen was CD4+ T cells sorted from blood, collected at week 4, from a patient treated with tofacitinib. This TCR was sampled from a human donor with alopecia areata.

The CDR3 sequence is CSASSHEQYF. The CDR3 region has the DNA TGCAGTGCTAGTTCCCACGAGCAGTACTTC. The rearrangement uses TRBV20-1 and TRBJ2-7; D call uncertain. This CDR3 contains 10 residues. Trimming cost V 3 bases and J 5 bases, with 5 bases left between them. The germline gives CDR1 DFQATT, CDR2 SNEGSKA (reference sequence).